This T cell receptor (beta chain) originates from a study of cytomegalovirus exposure and HLA in healthy donors (dated by TCRdb to 2016 to 2017). Background on the whole study: In an earlier analysis of under 750 of the donors, approximately 260 Gb of sequence data and approximately 120 million unique TCR beta sequences from about 179 million T cells were reported. Roughly 300 gigabases of sequencing data and about 92 million unique TCR sequences made up an early release that covered nearly 650 HLA-typed donors. Of the 350 to 400 genotyped donors, over 70% fell in the genetic ancestry cluster associated with self-reported Caucasian donors. The study aimed to test whether signatures of past pathogen exposure could be identified by cataloging public T cell receptors. The study used immunosequencing to profile the T cell repertoires of 666 subjects and linked those repertoires to cytomegalovirus serostatus. Besides the first cohort of 666 subjects, a separate validation cohort made up of roughly 130 different subjects was used. To predict cytomegalovirus infection status, the study brought together high-throughput TCR immunosequencing, statistical association of individual TCRs with disease status, and machine learning. In a later analysis, previously published TCR beta repertoires from some 640 donors were re-analyzed and high-resolution HLA genotyping was added so that TCR occurrence patterns could be studied. Rather than using new phenotypic data, the later analysis identified candidate immune exposures from TCR beta sequences and from how often those sequences occurred across donors. An earlier analysis of 450 to 750 of the donors used high-throughput TCR beta sequencing to judge whether each TCR beta V gene segment behaved as functional or pseudogenic. Alongside the repertoire data, information on donor age, sex, ethnicity and CMV serostatus was compiled. A later genetic analysis took genome-wide SNP genotypes for about three fifths of the 666 donors and used that subset as a discovery cohort. Every repertoire in the discovery cohort had been generated on one and the same sequencing platform. HLA typing included class I and class II loci at four-digit resolution. The number of donors typed differed by locus, with about 629-630 for A, B, C, DRB1 and DQB1, more than 500 for DQA1, 600 to 610 for DPA1, and under 490 for DPB1. Four or five DR-DQ haplotypes were handled as single units for association and clustering, since linkage in the cohort was strong. Among around 400 genotyped donors of the cohort, an average of around 220,000 unique TCR beta nucleotide sequences was sequenced per donor, of which 15% to 20% were non-productive.

The CDR3 goes from the cysteine to the phenylalanine over 12 residues. Only CDR3 DNA remains: 36 bases, in frame from the first base. Trimming removed 1 base from V and 9 bases from J, leaving 10 bases between the germline ends. CDR1 and CDR2 are read off the germline V gene as MNHNS and SASEGT. General findings and caveats noted by the study authors: Because HLA typing was unavailable for some donors at each locus, only the typed subset was used in association tests. In a later analysis, TCR association rates were found to vary across HLA loci, with the most associated TCRs seen for DRB1 alleles and the fewest for HLA-C alleles. Three of the identified cytomegalovirus-associated TCR beta chains were confirmed in vitro to be specific for cytomegalovirus antigens. Strong co-occurrence of HLA alleles, especially DR and DQ, made assigning TCR associations to individual alleles difficult. A cluster of highly shared sequence variants was judged likely to represent a technical artifact of the sequencing pipeline. An association between a missense DCLRE1C variant and V-gene and J-gene trimming of TCR beta chains was found in a later genetic analysis and replicated in an independent cohort. In a later analysis, HLA-associated TCR beta chains were found to be more clonally expanded and to have lower generation probabilities than equally common non-associated chains. Sequencing depth was assumed to be roughly uniform across donors in the presence/absence analyses, though that assumption may not hold. It was suggested by the authors that the approach could potentially be generalized to other disease states and immunological phenotypes. A further reported finding was that TCR beta sequences accurately predicted the HLA-A and HLA-B alleles for most subjects in the first cohort. For the cohort, immune exposure information was limited to CMV serostatus. This cohort had only TCR beta chains sequenced, and the lack of alpha or paired-chain data limited which features could be detected. A later analysis found that most CMV-associated TCR beta chains appeared HLA-restricted, with HLA associations seemingly driven largely by CMV exposure. In an earlier analysis of some 500 of the donors, most TCR beta V segments were observed in productive rearrangements about 90% or about 30% of the time, broadly matching IMGT annotations. Cytomegalovirus status was reported to be diagnosed by the classifier with high specificity and sensitivity in both the original and validation cohorts. In the study, some 160 TCR beta chains were listed as associated with cytomegalovirus. Roughly 17 rarely observed V segments, including chromosome 9 orphons, were excluded from the earlier analysis of about 500 of the donors because counts were too low. Specific HLA alleles were associated with some 15,000 TCR beta sequences at a false discovery rate of 0.05 in a later analysis. A later analysis reported that several top co-occurrence clusters appeared linked to parvovirus B19, influenza, CMV and Epstein-Barr virus. Compared with the 666-donor mean, donors in an Asian-associated ancestry cluster had fewer N-insertions in productive TCRs, according to a later genetic analysis. Across donors, most TCR sequences were observed very rarely, whereas some public TCRs were present in many individuals. Linkage disequilibrium might explain the correlated functional status among segregating V segments, but an unknown experimental factor could not be excluded. Because the 87-base-pair reads could not distinguish some IMGT-functional V segments, including TRBV6-2 and TRBV6-3, those segments were excluded.

Receptor libraries were prepared by the immunoSEQ multiplex PCR assay. For the multiplex PCR, a mixture combining 60 forward primers for TCR Vbeta segments and 13 reverse primers for TCR Jbeta segments was used. A multiplex PCR assay on genomic DNA amplified the CDR3 region of rearranged TCR beta genes. The Illumina HiSeq System was used to sequence the amplified TCR beta libraries as 87-base-pair reads. The original pipeline was this. A later analysis tallied 75 million to 95 million unique TCR beta chains across the 700 or so repertoires, and about 12 million of those chains were shared by two or more donors. A nearest-neighbor algorithm error-corrected the raw reads and collapsed the reads into unique sequences, merging closely related sequences to remove PCR and sequencing errors. To assign V, D and J gene segments, CDR3 sequences were aligned to IMGT reference sequences. For a sequence to be retained, at least a six-nucleotide match to both a V gene segment and a J gene segment was required. Rearrangements were classified as productive when the CDR3 lacked stop codons and remained in frame with V and J, and all other rearrangements were classified as non-productive. Following IMGT convention, CDR3 was defined as the stretch from the second conserved V-encoded cysteine up to the conserved J-encoded phenylalanine. Sequences without an unambiguous match to a single V gene segment were excluded from the earlier analysis of about 600 of the donors. In an earlier analysis of several hundred of the donors, a V segment was called functional when productive rearrangements were above 56.7%, and segregating when the standard deviation between donors exceeded 5%. To diagnose cytomegalovirus status from the catalog of TCR beta chain sequences, a statistical classification framework was built. V and J gene assignment, in a later analysis, came from comparing TCR nucleotide sequences with IMGT/GENE-DB human TR gene sequences. The TCRdist pipeline was used in a later analysis to assign CDR3 sequences and most-parsimonious VDJ recombination scenarios. A later analysis defined each TCR beta chain by its CDR3 amino acid sequence plus V-gene family, and excluded reads lacking a unique V-gene family. In a later analysis, 450 to 600 highly shared, low-generation-probability nucleotide sequences were removed to address suspected cross-contamination and a sequencing artifact. For each public chain, a later analysis derived a clonal expansion index from normalized ranks of inferred template counts within each repertoire. In a later analysis, generation probabilities were computed using a VDJ recombination model fitted to out-of-frame rearrangements, and the results were checked against IGoR. In a later analysis, TCR-TCR, TCR-HLA and TCR-CMV co-occurrence was scored with hypergeometric tests, and a repertoire-size bias correction was applied to TCR pairs. To estimate false discovery rates, a later analysis permuted the HLA or CMV assignments 20 times. In a later analysis, co-occurring TCRs were grouped using DBSCAN, with TCRdist sequence similarity added in when clustering inside HLA-allele-positive subsets. Co-occurrence clustering excluded repertoires with fewer than 30,000 or more than 120,000 public chains, plus five with anomalous nucleotide sharing. TCRdb mirrors the immuneACCESS table, restricted to in-frame sequences. Some clones are absent from its copies; in checked studies, under half trace to an unresolved V gene, and the reason for the others is unknown. V, J and clone size derive from that table, while D and trimming were established from the DNA sequence. Here the sample has around 150,000 clones; around three quarters occur a single time. The top ten hold approximately 3.1% of the sample.

The cohort consisted of 666 healthy bone marrow donors. At the time of sampling, every cohort member was nominally healthy, though immune exposures that went unrecorded were likely present. The donor tested CMV seronegative, placing the donor among the 352 seronegative members of the cohort. A peripheral blood sample was collected from each donor, and TCR beta sequencing was performed on peripheral blood mononuclear cells. The Qiagen DNeasy Blood Extraction Kit was used to extract genomic DNA from the blood cell samples. Turning to this clone: Its antigen is not yet known. No quality values exist for individual bases; no much larger clone is one base distant.

The chain is made from TRBV6-1 and TRBJ2-7; the D gene is unclear. Sequencing used PBMCs. The TCR was taken from a woman between 40 and 50 years old in good health and CMV-seronegative. The CDR3 corresponds to CASSEVAPLQYF. The nucleotide sequence reads as follows: TGTGCCAGCAGTGAAGTTGCTCCACTGCAGTACTTC.